These T cell receptor beta chains were read from a single sample in a study of blood T cells in healthy people across ages. TCRdb reanalysed the 5' RACE reads using MiXCR and keeps one entry per CDR3 protein. This table holds about 900,000 distinct CDR3 sequences, roughly 60% found once. The sequenced material came from blood. The source of these receptors is a man aged 25-40 years in good health. CDR3s include the opening cysteine and the closing phenylalanine or tryptophan. The D gene is left open where the match is weak. Size values are once, few and many counts, or a class for expanded clones, and some rows have none.

J gene	clone size	V gene	D gene	CDR3 length	CDR3 protein	CDR3 DNA
TRBJ2-1	-	TRBV5-1	-	13	CASRRVENNEQFF	TGCGCCAGCCGACGAGTTGAAAACAATGAGCAGTTCTTC
TRBJ2-3	few	TRBV15	-	16	CATSRDNSGGTDTQYF	TGTGCCACCAGCAGAGATAATAGCGGTGGCACAGATACGCAGTATTTT
TRBJ2-1	few	TRBV5-1	TRBD2	17	CASSLAPGAGGYNEQFF	TGCGCCAGCAGCTTGGCCCCAGGAGCGGGGGGCTACAATGAGCAGTTCTTC
TRBJ2-1	-	TRBV5-1	TRBD2	14	CASSLGTTVYEQFF	TGCGCCAGCAGCCTCGGGACTACGGTCTATGAGCAGTTCTTC
TRBJ1-1	-	TRBV5-5	-	14	CASSRTVMNTEAFF	TGTGCCAGCAGTCGGACAGTTATGAACACTGAAGCTTTCTTT
TRBJ1-6	-	TRBV7-2	-	16	CASSQVGDIGESPLHF	TGTGCCAGCAGTCAGGTCGGGGACATTGGGGAATCACCCCTCCACTTT
TRBJ2-1	many	TRBV7-9	TRBD1	14	CASSLARGINEQFF	TGTGCCAGCAGCTTAGCCAGGGGGATTAATGAGCAGTTCTTC
TRBJ1-5	-	TRBV12-3/TRBV12-4	-	16	CASSSLGLSSNQPQHF	TGTGCCAGCAGTTCCCTAGGATTATCTAGCAATCAGCCCCAGCATTTT
TRBJ2-1	-	TRBV29-1	-	17	CSAKSRDKGSLYNEQFF	TGCAGCGCCAAGTCCCGGGACAAGGGGAGCCTATACAATGAGCAGTTCTTC
TRBJ2-1	-	TRBV6-6	-	12	CASSSQPETQFF	TGTGCCAGCAGTAGTCAGCCAGAGACCCAGTTCTTC
TRBJ2-7	few	TRBV9	-	14	CASSVGAVIDEQYF	TGTGCCAGCAGCGTAGGCGCAGTAATCGACGAGCAGTACTTC